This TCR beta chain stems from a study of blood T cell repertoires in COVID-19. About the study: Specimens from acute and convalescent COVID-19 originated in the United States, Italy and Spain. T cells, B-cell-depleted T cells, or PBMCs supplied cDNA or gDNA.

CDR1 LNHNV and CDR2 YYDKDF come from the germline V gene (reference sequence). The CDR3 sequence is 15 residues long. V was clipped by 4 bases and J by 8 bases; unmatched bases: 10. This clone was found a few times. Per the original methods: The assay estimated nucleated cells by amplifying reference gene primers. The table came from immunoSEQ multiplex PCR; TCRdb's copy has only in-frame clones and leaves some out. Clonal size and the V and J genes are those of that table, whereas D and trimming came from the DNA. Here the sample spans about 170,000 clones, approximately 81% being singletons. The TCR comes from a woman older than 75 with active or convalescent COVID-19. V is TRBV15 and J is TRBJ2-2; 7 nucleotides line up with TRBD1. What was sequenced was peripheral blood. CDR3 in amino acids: CATSKHTGEMGELFF. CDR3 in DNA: TGTGCCACCAGCAAACATACAGGGGAGATGGGGGAGCTGTTTTTT.